This T cell receptor (beta chain) was captured in a study of control samples from healthy donors and cancer patients. V lost 0 bases, J lost 3 bases, and 9 bases lay in between. This CDR3 is built from 14 residues. Germline lookup yields CDR1 GTSNPN and CDR2 SVGIG (reference sequence). Sequencing used immunoSEQ multiplex PCR; TCRdb keeps in-frame clones, though not all of them. Seen here are fewer than 200,000 clones, nearly 90% observed once, and the top ten hold roughly 1.3%. Sequenced: blood. The chain uses TRBV30 and TRBJ2-1; D is ambiguous. The sequence was collected from a woman in her forties or fifties in good health. The CDR3 sequence: CAWSVWIGYNEQFF. CDR3 in DNA: TGTGCCTGGAGTGTATGGATTGGCTACAATGAGCAGTTCTTC.